A single T cell receptor beta chain is shown here with its context. As yet, its antigen is unknown. One tube held mixed TRB-A and TRB-B primer pools for touch-down PCR. TCRdb reprocessed the multiplex PCR reads and stores each CDR3 protein as one record, lacking DNA. The sample includes about 4,500 distinct CDR3 sequences. TRB was amplified from about 250 ng of peripheral blood genomic DNA per sample. The record originates from a study of T cell clusters in autoimmune cytopenias. General observations from the study: TRB repertoire shifts in secondary cytopenia and chronic lymphocytic leukemia mostly reflected lymphoma, not autoimmunity.

This CDR3 is 16 amino acids long. Per germline, CDR1 MNHEY and CDR2 SVGEGT. These same data were also listed under a study on T cell repertoires in aging, cancer and after chemotherapy. That study adds: Healthy donors lost TCR diversity with age mainly through richness, cancer patients through richness and evenness. Rebound thymic output was suggested by rising median generation probability during chemotherapy in each cancer cohort.

Sequencing was performed on peripheral blood. The rearrangement links TRBV6-2 or TRBV6-3 to TRBJ2-3; absent DNA, TCRdb's TRBD2 call cannot be checked. The receptor was isolated from a human donor in good health. The CDR3 is CASSYSDYTSTDTQYF.